This TCR beta chain is drawn from a study of cytomegalovirus exposure and HLA in healthy donors. Study details: Within the Caucasian-associated ancestry cluster were 81% of the approximately 400 genotyped donors.

Primers included in the PCR were 60 Vbeta and 13 Jbeta primers. The repertoire was sequenced with immunoSEQ multiplex PCR; TCRdb's copy has only in-frame clones and lacks some. The sample lists about 170,000 clones, roughly 60% occurring once. Broader study findings: A few chains linked to CMV were shown in vitro to be specific for CMV antigens. As a later analysis showed, several of the most significant clusters appeared to be linked to common viral pathogens. After further analysis at a later stage, 16,951 TCR beta sequences were associated with HLA alleles at 0.05 false discovery rate.

In the case of this clone: Its antigen is unknown.

The CDR3 runs to 14 residues. CDR1 is SGHTS and CDR2 is YDEGEE in the germline V gene. The V end lost 0 bases, the J end lost 9 bases, and 15 bases lay between the germline ends. The sequence was obtained from a man between 35 and 55 years old in good health and CMV-seronegative. The chain couples TRBV5-8 to TRBJ1-2; D is unresolved. Sequenced material: PBMCs. The CDR3 sequence is CASSLAPESTSYTF. Here the CDR3 DNA reads TGTGCCAGCAGCTTGGCTCCGGAGTCAACGAGCTACACCTTC.